This T cell receptor beta chain was recorded in a study of neurological immune-mediated disorders. Findings and caveats of the study: HTLV-1-associated myelopathy ranked highest for TCR clonal expansion and multiple sclerosis lowest, beneath healthy controls. The study found no CDR3 amino acid sequences shared by expanded clones across subjects, suggesting private repertoires in all groups.

From germline, CDR1 is SGHRS and CDR2 YFSETQ. Trimming took 4 bases from V and 7 from J; bases not matched to a gene: 14. The CDR3 is made up of 16 amino acids. The cDNA came from 5'RACE with 10-nucleotide random UMIs. Each CDR3 protein gets one entry after TCRdb re-called the 5' RACE reads with MiXCR. Of tens of thousands of distinct CDR3 sequences listed, roughly 13% are singletons. To note about this clonotype: Antigen: not known.

Preparation of the unsorted libraries drew on 2 million PBMCs stored at -80 C. The chain links TRBV5-1 to TRBJ1-5; 7 bases map to TRBD1. The sequence was collected from a female donor in good health. What was sequenced was PBMCs. The CDR3 coding sequence is TGCGCCAGCAGCGTGGTGACAGGGTCCGCGGAGCAGCCCCAGCATTTT. As protein: CASSVVTGSAEQPQHF.